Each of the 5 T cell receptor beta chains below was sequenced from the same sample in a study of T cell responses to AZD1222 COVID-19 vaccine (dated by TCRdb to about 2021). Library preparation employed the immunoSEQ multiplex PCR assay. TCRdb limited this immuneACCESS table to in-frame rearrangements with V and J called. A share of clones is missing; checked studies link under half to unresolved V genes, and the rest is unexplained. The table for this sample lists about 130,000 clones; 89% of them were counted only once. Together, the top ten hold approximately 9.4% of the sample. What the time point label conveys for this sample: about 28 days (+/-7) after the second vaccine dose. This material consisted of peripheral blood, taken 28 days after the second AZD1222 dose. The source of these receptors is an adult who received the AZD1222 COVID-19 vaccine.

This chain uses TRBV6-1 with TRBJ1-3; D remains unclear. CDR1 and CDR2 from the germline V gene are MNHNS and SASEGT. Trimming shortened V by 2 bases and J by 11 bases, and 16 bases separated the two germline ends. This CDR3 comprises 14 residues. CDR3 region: CASSERSAFGPIYF. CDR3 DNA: TGTGCCAGCAGTGAAAGGTCGGCATTCGGACCCATATATTTT.

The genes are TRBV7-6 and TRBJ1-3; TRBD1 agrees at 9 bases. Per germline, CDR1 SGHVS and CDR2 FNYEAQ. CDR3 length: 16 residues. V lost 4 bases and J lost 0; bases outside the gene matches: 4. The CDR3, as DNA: TGTGCCAGCAGCTCCGGGACAGGGAGCTCTGGAAACACCATATATTTT. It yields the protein CASSSGTGSSGNTIYF.

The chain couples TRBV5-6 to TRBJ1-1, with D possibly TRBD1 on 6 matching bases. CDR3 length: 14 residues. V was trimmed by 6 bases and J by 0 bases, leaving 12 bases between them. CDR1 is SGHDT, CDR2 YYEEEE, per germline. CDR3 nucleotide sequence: TGTGCCAGCATCGACAGGACGCTGAACACTGAAGCTTTCTTT. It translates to CASIDRTLNTEAFF.

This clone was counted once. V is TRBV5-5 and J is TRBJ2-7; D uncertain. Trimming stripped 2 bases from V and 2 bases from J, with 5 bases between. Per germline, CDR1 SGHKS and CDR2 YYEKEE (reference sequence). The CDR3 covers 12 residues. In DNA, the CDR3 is TGTGCCAGCAGCTTCGAAACCTACGAGCAGTACTTC. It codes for CASSFETYEQYF.

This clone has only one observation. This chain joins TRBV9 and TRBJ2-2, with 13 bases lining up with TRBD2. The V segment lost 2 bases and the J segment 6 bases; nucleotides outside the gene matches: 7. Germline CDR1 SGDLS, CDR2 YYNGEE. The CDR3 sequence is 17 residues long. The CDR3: CASSVRLAGGPAGELFF. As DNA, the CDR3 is TGTGCCAGCAGCGTGCGACTAGCGGGAGGCCCGGCCGGGGAGCTGTTTTTT.